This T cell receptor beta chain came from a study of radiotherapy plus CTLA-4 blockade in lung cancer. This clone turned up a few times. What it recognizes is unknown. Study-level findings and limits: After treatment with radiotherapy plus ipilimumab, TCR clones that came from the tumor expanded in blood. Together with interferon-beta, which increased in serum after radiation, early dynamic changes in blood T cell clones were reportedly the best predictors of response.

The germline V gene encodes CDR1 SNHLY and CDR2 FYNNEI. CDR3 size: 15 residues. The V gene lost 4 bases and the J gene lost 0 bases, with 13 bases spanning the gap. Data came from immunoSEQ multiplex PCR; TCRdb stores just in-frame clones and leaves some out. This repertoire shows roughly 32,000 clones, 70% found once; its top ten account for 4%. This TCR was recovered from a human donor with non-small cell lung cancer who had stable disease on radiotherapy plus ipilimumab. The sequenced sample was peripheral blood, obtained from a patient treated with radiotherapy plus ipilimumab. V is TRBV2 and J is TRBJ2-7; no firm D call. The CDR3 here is CASSGSIFRSYEQYF. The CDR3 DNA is TGTGCCAGCAGTGGTTCCATCTTTCGCTCCTACGAGCAGTACTTC.